Listed here are 10 T cell receptor beta chains from one sample, sequenced in a study of CD8+ T cells in alopecia areata. Investigators isolated RNA and reverse transcribed it into cDNA to act as the sequencing template. Here immunoSEQ multiplex PCR was the method, and the copy in TCRdb shows in-frame clones only, minus some. The data contain fewer than 110,000 clones, approximately 52% of them singletons. Sequenced material: CD4+ T cells sorted from blood. The receptors here all came from a human donor in good health.

The chain is built from TRBV18 and TRBJ2-5, with no clear D. Trimming removed 4 bases from V and 1 base from J, with 7 bases in between. Germline V lookup: CDR1 KGHSH, CDR2 LQKENI. The CDR3 covers 13 residues. The DNA for the CDR3 is TGTGCCAGCTCACTCGGGTTCCAAGAGACCCAGTACTTC. Its translation: CASSLGFQETQYF.

This chain joins TRBV7-2 and TRBJ2-2; D call uncertain. The CDR3 totals 12 residues. V lost 5 bases and J lost 6, with 7 bases in between. Germline CDR1 SGHTA, CDR2 FQGNSA. DNA of the CDR3: TGTGCCAGCAGCGTATACTCCGGGGAGCTGTTTTTT. This gives the protein CASSVYSGELFF.

This clone was observed a few times. The chain employs TRBV30 and TRBJ2-1; D remains unclear. V lost 5 bases and J lost 8, with 10 bases in between. The CDR3 totals 11 residues. Germline V gives CDR1 GTSNPN, CDR2 SVGIG (reference sequence). The chain's CDR3 is CAWVSGYEQFF. In DNA, the CDR3 is TGTGCCTGGGTTTCGGGTTATGAGCAGTTCTTC.

CDR3 sequence: CAWSVGDRTEAFF. The CDR3 bases are TGTGCCTGGAGTGTAGGAGATAGAACTGAAGCTTTCTTT. V usage is TRBV30 and J usage is TRBJ1-1; D gene ambiguous. The CDR3 is made up of 13 amino acids. With 0 bases removed from V and 5 bases from J, the gap between germline ends came to 10 bases. Germline CDR1 is GTSNPN and CDR2 is SVGIG (reference sequence).

The chain couples TRBV5-1 to TRBJ2-3; TRBD2 agrees at 8 bases. CDR3 length: 15 residues. The V gene's germline CDR1 is SGHRS and CDR2 YFSETQ. With 6 bases clipped from V and 2 bases from J, the junction kept 8 bases outside the gene matches. CDR3 DNA sequence: TGCGCCAGCAAGGATACTAGCGGAATCACAGATACGCAGTATTTT. Translating gives CASKDTSGITDTQYF.

The rearrangement joins TRBV7-2 to TRBJ1-1, with 8 bases that match TRBD1. Germline trimming cut 4 bases from V and 4 bases from J; bases unmatched to any gene: 11. CDR1 is SGHTA, CDR2 FQGNSA, per germline. This CDR3 is built from 16 residues. The CDR3 bases are TGTGCCAGCAGCTCTGCAGGGGGCTCAGGTGCCACTGAAGCTTTCTTT. As protein: CASSSAGGSGATEAFF.

In DNA, the CDR3 is TGTGCCAGCAGTGCAACTAGCGGACCCTACGAGCAGTACTTC. It translates to CASSATSGPYEQYF. The chain combines TRBV6-6 with TRBJ2-7; 8 bases are shared with TRBD2. CDR3 length: 14 amino acids. The germline V gene has CDR1 MNHNY and CDR2 SVGAGI (reference sequence). Losses at the gene ends were 5 bases for V and 2 bases for J; bases not matched to a gene: 5.

The chain has TRBV6-5 and TRBJ1-2; D ambiguous. V lost 7 bases and J lost 2, with 14 bases in between. The CDR3 has 14 amino acids. CDR1 and CDR2 from the germline V gene are MNHEY and SVGAGI. The CDR3 sequence is CASTTRQGNYGYTF. CDR3 in DNA: TGTGCCAGCACCACTCGACAAGGGAACTATGGCTACACCTTC.

In its sample, this clone was seen a few times. CDR3 residues: CASSQNPGLSNQPQHF. Here the CDR3 DNA reads TGCGCCAGCAGCCAAAACCCAGGACTTAGCAATCAGCCCCAGCATTTT. The V and J genes are TRBV4-3 and TRBJ1-5; D remains unclear. V was pared by 2 bases and J by 0 bases, with 11 bases between. The germline V gene has CDR1 LGHNA and CDR2 YSLEER. CDR3 length: 16 amino acids.

CDR3: CASSYSGGNGPQHF. The CDR3 nucleotides read TGTGCCAGCAGTTACTCAGGGGGGAACGGGCCCCAGCATTTT. The chain links TRBV6-5 to TRBJ1-5, with D tentatively TRBD1 (6 bases). The CDR3 has 14 amino acids. Germline lookup yields CDR1 MNHEY and CDR2 SVGAGI. Trimming took 0 bases from V and 9 from J, leaving 12 bases between them.